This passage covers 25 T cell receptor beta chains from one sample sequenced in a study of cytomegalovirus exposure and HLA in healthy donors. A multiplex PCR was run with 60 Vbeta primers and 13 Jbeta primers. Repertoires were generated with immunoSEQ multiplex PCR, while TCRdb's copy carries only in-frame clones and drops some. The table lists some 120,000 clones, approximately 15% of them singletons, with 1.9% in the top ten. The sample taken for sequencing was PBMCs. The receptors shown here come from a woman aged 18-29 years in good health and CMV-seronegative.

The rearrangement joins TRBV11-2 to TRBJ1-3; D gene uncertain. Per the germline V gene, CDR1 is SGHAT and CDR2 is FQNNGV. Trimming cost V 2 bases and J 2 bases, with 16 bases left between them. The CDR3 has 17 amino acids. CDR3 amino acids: CASSLNWGVGTGNTIYF. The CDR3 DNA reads TGTGCCAGCAGCTTAAACTGGGGAGTAGGCACTGGAAACACCATATATTTT.

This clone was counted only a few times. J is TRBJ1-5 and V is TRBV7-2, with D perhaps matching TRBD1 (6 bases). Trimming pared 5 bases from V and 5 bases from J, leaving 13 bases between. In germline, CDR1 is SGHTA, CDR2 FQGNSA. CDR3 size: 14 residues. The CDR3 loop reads CASSPRTVYQPQHF. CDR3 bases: TGTGCCAGCAGCCCCCGGACAGTCTATCAGCCCCAGCATTTT.

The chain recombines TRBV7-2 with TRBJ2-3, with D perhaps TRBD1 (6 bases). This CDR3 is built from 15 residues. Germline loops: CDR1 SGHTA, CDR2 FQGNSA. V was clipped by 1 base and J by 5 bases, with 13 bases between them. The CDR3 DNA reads TGTGCCAGCAGCTTAGTGTCAGGGGCCGGAGATACGCAGTATTTT. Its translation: CASSLVSGAGDTQYF.

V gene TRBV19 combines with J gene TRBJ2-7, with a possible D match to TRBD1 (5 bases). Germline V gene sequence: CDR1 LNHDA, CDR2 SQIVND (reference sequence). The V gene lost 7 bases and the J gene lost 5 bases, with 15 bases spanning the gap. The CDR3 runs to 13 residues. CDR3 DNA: TGTGCCAGTAAGTTTCAGGGTCTGGACGAGCAGTACTTC. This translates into CASKFQGLDEQYF.

The CDR3 reads CASSRHRDWNTIYF. CDR3 coding DNA: TGTGCCAGCAGCCGACACCGCGATTGGAACACCATATATTTT. This chain links TRBV7-9 with TRBJ1-3; D is unresolved. The germline V and J ends were trimmed by 5 bases and 7 bases, with 15 bases remaining between them. The germline CDR1 and CDR2 sequences are SEHNR and FQNEAQ (reference sequence). CDR3 length: 14 residues.

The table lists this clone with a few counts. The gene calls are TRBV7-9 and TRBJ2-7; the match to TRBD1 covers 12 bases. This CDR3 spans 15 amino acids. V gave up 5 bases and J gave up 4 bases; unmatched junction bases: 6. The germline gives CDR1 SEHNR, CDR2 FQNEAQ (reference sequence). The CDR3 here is CASSTPGQGAYEQYF. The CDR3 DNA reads TGTGCCAGCAGCACCCCGGGACAGGGGGCATACGAGCAGTACTTC.

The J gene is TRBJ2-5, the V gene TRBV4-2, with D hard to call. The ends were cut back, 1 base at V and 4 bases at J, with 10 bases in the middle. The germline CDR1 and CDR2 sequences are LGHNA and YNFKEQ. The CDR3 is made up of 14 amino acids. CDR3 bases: TGTGCCAGCAGCCAAGCCCTAACCTCAGAGACCCAGTACTTC. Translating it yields CASSQALTSETQYF.

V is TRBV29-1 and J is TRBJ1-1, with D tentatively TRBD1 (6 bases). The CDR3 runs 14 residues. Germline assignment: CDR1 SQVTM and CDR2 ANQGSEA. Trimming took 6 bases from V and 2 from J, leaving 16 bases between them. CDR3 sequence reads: CSVAGGRPNTEAFF. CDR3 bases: TGCAGCGTCGCTGGGGGCAGACCAAACACTGAAGCTTTCTTT.

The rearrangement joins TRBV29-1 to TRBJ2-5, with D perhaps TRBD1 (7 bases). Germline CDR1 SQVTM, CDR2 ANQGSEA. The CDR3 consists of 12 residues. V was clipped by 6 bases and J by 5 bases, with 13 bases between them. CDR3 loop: CSVRGALETQYF. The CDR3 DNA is TGCAGCGTCAGGGGGGCCCTGGAGACCCAGTACTTC. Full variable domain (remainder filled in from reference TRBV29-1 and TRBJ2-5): SAVISQKPSRDICQRGTSLTIQCQVDSQVTMMFWYRQQPGQSLTLIATANQGSEATYESGFVIDKFPISRPNLTFSTLTVSNMSPEDSSIYLCSVRGALETQYFGPGTRLLVL.

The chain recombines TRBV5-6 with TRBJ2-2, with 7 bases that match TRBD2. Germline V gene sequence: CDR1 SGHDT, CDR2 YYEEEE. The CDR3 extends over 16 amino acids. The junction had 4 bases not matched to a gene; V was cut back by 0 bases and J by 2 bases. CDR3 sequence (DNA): TGTGCCAGCAGCTTGGCCCGCGGGAGCAACACCGGGGAGCTGTTTTTT. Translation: CASSLARGSNTGELFF.

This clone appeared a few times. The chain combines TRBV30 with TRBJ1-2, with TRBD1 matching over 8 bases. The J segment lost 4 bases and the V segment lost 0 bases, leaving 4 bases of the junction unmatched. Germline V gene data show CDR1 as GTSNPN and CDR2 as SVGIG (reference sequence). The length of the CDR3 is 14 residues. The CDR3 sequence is CAWSVGTGSYGYTF. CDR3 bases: TGTGCCTGGAGTGTGGGGACAGGAAGCTATGGCTACACCTTC.

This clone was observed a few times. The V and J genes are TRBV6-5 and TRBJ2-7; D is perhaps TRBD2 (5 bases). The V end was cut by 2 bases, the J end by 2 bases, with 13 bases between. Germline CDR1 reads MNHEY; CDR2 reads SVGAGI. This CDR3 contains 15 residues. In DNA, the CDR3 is TGTGCCAGCAGTTACCGATCGTTAGCGACCTACGAGCAGTACTTC. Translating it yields CASSYRSLATYEQYF.

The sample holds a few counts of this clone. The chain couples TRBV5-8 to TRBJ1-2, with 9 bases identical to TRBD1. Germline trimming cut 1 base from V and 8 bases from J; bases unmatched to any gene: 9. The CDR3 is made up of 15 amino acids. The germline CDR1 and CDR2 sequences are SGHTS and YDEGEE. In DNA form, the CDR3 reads TGTGCCAGCAGCTTGTACAGGGGGCGCGGTGGGGGCTACACCTTC. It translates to CASSLYRGRGGGYTF.

CDR3 DNA sequence: TGTGCCAGCAAATCGACAGTACCTGGGGCCAACGTCCTGACTTTC. Encoded protein: CASKSTVPGANVLTF. The rearrangement links TRBV19 to TRBJ2-6; D perhaps matches TRBD1 (5 bases). The CDR3 totals 15 residues. Germline CDR1 is LNHDA and CDR2 is SQIVND (reference sequence). Trimming removed 9 bases from V and 2 bases from J, with 14 bases in between.

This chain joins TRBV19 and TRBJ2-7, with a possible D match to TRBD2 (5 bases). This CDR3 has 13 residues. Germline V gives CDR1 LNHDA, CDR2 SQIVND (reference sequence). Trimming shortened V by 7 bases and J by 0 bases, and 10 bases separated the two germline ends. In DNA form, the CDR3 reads TGTGCCAGTAAGGACTGGGACTCCTACGAGCAGTACTTC. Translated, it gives CASKDWDSYEQYF.

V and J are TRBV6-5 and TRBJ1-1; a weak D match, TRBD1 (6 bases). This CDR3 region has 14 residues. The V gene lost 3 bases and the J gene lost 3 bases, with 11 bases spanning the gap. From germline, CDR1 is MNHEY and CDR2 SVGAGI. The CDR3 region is CASSYQGPYTEAFF. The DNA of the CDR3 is TGTGCCAGCAGTTATCAGGGGCCATACACTGAAGCTTTCTTT.

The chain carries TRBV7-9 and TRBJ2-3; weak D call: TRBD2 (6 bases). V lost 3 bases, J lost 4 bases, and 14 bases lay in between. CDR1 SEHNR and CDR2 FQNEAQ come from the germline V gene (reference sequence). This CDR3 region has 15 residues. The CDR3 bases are TGTGCCAGCAGCTTTGGTGGGGGGAATCCAGATACGCAGTATTTT. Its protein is CASSFGGGNPDTQYF.

The CDR3: CASKSRGISYEQYF. CDR3 coding DNA: TGTGCCAGCAAATCGAGGGGGATCTCCTACGAGCAGTACTTC. The chain links TRBV6-5 to TRBJ2-7, with D perhaps TRBD1 (6 bases). The CDR3 contains 14 residues. Germline values: CDR1 MNHEY, CDR2 SVGAGI. V lost 7 bases and J 0 bases, leaving 13 bases between the germline ends.

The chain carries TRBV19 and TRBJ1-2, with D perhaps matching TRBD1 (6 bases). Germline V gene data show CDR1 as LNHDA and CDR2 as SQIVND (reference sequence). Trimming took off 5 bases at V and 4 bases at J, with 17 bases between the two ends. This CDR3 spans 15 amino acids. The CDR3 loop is CASSDSITGIYGYTF. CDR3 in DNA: TGTGCCAGTAGTGACTCGATTACAGGGATCTATGGCTACACCTTC.

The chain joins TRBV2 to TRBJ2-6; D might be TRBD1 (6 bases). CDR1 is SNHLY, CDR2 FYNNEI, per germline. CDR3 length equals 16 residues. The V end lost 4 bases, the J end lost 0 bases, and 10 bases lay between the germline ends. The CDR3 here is CASSVDRTSGANVLTF. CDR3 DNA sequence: TGTGCCAGCAGTGTCGACAGGACCTCTGGGGCCAACGTCCTGACTTTC.

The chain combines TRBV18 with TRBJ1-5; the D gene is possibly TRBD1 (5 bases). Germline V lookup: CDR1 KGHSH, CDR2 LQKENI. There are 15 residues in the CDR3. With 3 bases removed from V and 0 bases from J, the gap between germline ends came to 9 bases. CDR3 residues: CASSPTVYSNQPQHF. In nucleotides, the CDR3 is TGTGCCAGCTCACCGACAGTTTATAGCAATCAGCCCCAGCATTTT. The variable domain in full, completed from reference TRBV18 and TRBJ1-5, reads NAGVMQNPRHLVRRRGQEARLRCSPMKGHSHVYWYRQLPEEGLKFMVYLQKENIIDESGMPKERFSAEFPKEGPSILRIQQVVRGDSAAYFCASSPTVYSNQPQHFGDGTRLSIL.

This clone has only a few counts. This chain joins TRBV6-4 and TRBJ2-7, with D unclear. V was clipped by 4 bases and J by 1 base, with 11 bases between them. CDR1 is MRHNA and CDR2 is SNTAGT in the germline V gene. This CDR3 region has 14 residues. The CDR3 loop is CASSVAPGSYEQYF. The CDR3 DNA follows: TGTGCCAGCAGTGTCGCACCGGGTTCCTACGAGCAGTACTTC.

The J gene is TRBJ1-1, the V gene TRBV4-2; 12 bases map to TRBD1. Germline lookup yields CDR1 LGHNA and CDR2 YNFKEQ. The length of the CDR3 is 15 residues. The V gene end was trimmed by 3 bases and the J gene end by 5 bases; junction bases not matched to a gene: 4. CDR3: CASSQPGQGATEAFF. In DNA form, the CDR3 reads TGTGCCAGCAGCCAGCCGGGACAGGGGGCGACTGAAGCTTTCTTT.

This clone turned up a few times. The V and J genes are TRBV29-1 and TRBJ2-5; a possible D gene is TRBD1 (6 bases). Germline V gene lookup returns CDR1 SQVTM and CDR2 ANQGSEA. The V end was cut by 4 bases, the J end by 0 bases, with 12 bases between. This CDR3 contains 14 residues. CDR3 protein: CSVAGVKYQETQYF. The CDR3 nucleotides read TGCAGCGTTGCAGGGGTCAAGTACCAAGAGACCCAGTACTTC.

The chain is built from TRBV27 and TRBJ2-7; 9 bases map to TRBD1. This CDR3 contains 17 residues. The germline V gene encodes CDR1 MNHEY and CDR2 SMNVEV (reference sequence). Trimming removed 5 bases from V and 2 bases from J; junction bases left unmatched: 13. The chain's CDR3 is CASSLKLPGQGAYEQYF. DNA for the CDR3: TGTGCCAGCAGTCTGAAGTTACCGGGACAGGGCGCCTACGAGCAGTACTTC.